The clone carrying this T cell receptor (beta chain) came up a few times. The source of the sample is a study of blood T cell repertoires in COVID-19. The CDR3 length is 17 residues. Trimming cost V 0 bases and J 3 bases, with 16 bases left between them. Per germline, CDR1 SGHKS and CDR2 YYEKEE (reference sequence). Some clones are missing from TCRdb's copy, which holds only in-frame ones; the method was immunoSEQ multiplex PCR. The repertoire includes roughly 80,000 clones, more than 90% of them detected once, and approximately 1.6% sits in the top ten. This chain joins TRBV5-5 and TRBJ1-5, with D maybe TRBD1 (5 bases). This clonotype was obtained from a man between 60 and 75 years old with acute or convalescent COVID-19. The sample was peripheral blood. The CDR3 DNA is TGTGCCAGCAGCTTGGGGGCAGGGTCAGGCCACAATCAGCCCCAGCATTTT. It codes for CASSLGAGSGHNQPQHF.